This T cell receptor (beta chain) was sequenced for a study of memory CD4+ T cells and cytomegalovirus serostatus. Broader study findings: Median bootstrapped AUC for CMV status was about 0.95 originally, around 0.91 US-trained.

The germline gives CDR1 SGHAT, CDR2 FQNNGV. J lost 5 bases, V lost 3 bases, and 12 bases had no gene match. The CDR3 is made up of 17 amino acids. Note on this clone: What it binds is unknown.

Some clones are missing from TCRdb's copy, which holds only in-frame ones; the method was immunoSEQ multiplex PCR. The repertoire has some 60,000 clones, 70% to 80% of them found once; the top ten carry roughly 2.7%. The sort gate was single viable CD3+CD4+CD8-CD45RO+ cells for memory CD4+ T cells. Positive selection with CD4 microbeads enriched total CD4+ T cells. The rearrangement joins TRBV11-2 to TRBJ2-2, with 7 bases matching TRBD2. The source material was memory CD4+ T cells from blood. This TCR was recovered from an adult in good health and CMV-seropositive. The CDR3 protein is CASSFGGEGRETGELFF. In nucleotides, the CDR3 is TGTGCCAGCAGCTTTGGAGGGGAGGGGAGAGAGACCGGGGAGCTGTTTTTT.